Shown below are 32 T cell receptor beta chains from a single sample sequenced in a study of CD8+CD57+ T cells in acquired aplastic anemia. An expansion of CD8+CD57+ cells by flow cytometry had been shown in patients chosen for sequencing. Genomic DNA provided the template from which TCR beta VDJ and CDR3 profiles were obtained. TCRdb re-derived calls from the reads in MiXCR, one entry per CDR3 protein. The sample has 450,000 to 550,000 distinct CDR3 sequences, less than 35% seen once. Sequencing was performed on sorted CD4+, CD8+, or CD8+CD57+ T cells (not recorded which) from PBMCs. Every receptor here comes from a human donor with aplastic anemia.

This clonotype was found many times. The rearrangement joins TRBV7-9 to TRBJ2-7; D not resolved. The CDR3 spans 11 residues. Deletions cut 8 bases from V and 0 bases from J, with 5 bases between. Germline assignment: CDR1 SEHNR and CDR2 FQNEAQ (reference sequence). CDR3 nucleotide sequence: TGTGCCAGCGGAAACTCCTACGAGCAGTACTTC. Its protein is CASGNSYEQYF.

V and J are TRBV15 and TRBJ2-5; D gene unclear. The CDR3 covers 13 residues. V lost 0 bases to trimming and J lost 5 bases, with 7 bases between them. CDR1 LNHNV and CDR2 YYDKDF come from the germline V gene (reference sequence). CDR3 region: CATSRDRKETQYF. The CDR3 DNA is TGTGCCACCAGCAGAGATAGAAAGGAGACCCAGTACTTC.

CDR3 sequence reads: CASSLGGGAEDTQYF. The CDR3 bases are TGTGCCAGCAGCTTGGGCGGGGGGGCCGAAGATACGCAGTATTTT. This chain joins TRBV7-3 and TRBJ2-3, with 9 positions matching TRBD2. The CDR3 sequence is 15 residues long. V was pared by 3 bases and J by 5 bases, with 6 bases of the junction left unmatched. Germline V CDR1 and CDR2: SGHTA, FQGTGA.

This clonotype was seen many times. The gene calls are TRBV19 and TRBJ1-6, with a possible D match to TRBD1 (5 bases). V lost 7 bases and J 6 bases, leaving 10 bases between the germline ends. Germline V gene lookup returns CDR1 LNHDA and CDR2 SQIVND (reference sequence). The CDR3 is 13 residues long. The CDR3 bases are TGTGCCAGTAACCCAGGGTCTAATTCACCCCTCCACTTT. It yields the protein CASNPGSNSPLHF.

A few counts support this clonotype. This chain joins TRBV20-1 and TRBJ2-3; D may match TRBD1 or TRBD2 (6 bases each). CDR1 and CDR2 from the germline V gene are DFQATT and SNEGSKA (reference sequence). The CDR3 runs to 14 residues. V was clipped by 3 bases and J by 4 bases, with 14 bases between them. CDR3 coding DNA: TGCAGTGCTAGGGGGGGCGCGTCGGCAGATACGCAGTATTTT. The encoded protein is CSARGGASADTQYF.

The chain links TRBV20-1 to TRBJ2-7; D possibly corresponds to TRBD1 (5 bases). Trimming took off 6 bases at V and 0 bases at J, with 15 bases between the two ends. CDR1 and CDR2 (germline): DFQATT, SNEGSKA (reference sequence). This CDR3 region has 14 residues. The CDR3 DNA reads TGCAGTGCGAGGACATCCTTAGCCTCCTACGAGCAGTACTTC. Translating gives CSARTSLASYEQYF.

The chain has TRBV4-2 and TRBJ1-1; D is possibly TRBD1 (5 bases). This CDR3 is 17 amino acids long. The V gene lost 5 bases and the J gene lost 0 bases, with 19 bases spanning the gap. Per germline, CDR1 LGHNA and CDR2 YNFKEQ. CDR3 in amino acids: CASSNAGGVLLNTEAFF. CDR3 DNA: TGTGCCAGCAGCAACGCGGGGGGGGTGCTTTTGAACACTGAAGCTTTCTTT.

There are many counts of this clonotype. V gene TRBV6-2 or TRBV6-3 combines with J gene TRBJ1-6; TRBD1 is a possible D gene (5 bases). The length of the CDR3 is 13 residues. The germline V gene has CDR1 MNHEY and CDR2 SVGEGT. The V and J ends lost 7 bases and 7 bases respectively, with 11 bases between them. The CDR3 spells CASTGTGNSPLHF. The CDR3 nucleotides are TGTGCCAGCACCGGGACGGGGAATTCACCCCTCCACTTT.

The V gene is TRBV5-5, the J gene TRBJ1-2; 7 positions agree with TRBD1. Germline CDR1 is SGHKS and CDR2 is YYEKEE (reference sequence). J lost 8 bases, V lost 1 base, and 8 bases had no gene match. The CDR3 has 14 amino acids. The CDR3 spells CASSLKRQGGGYTF. CDR3 DNA: TGTGCCAGCAGCTTGAAACGACAGGGCGGAGGCTACACCTTC.

For this clonotype: A junction boundary mismatches the germline segment, possibly from a read error. This sequence joins TRBV25-1 and TRBJ1-5; 7 positions agree with TRBD1. Germline V CDR1 and CDR2: MGHDK, SYGVNS. The CDR3 is 16 residues long. DNA for the CDR3: TGTGCCAGCAGCTCCAACAGGGGCCTTAGCGATCAGCCCCAGCATTTT. Translation gives CASSSNRGLSDQPQHF.

The gene calls are TRBV25-1 and TRBJ2-6; tentative D call: TRBD1 (5 bases). Between the trimmed V and J ends, which lost 2 bases and 0 bases, there was a span of 11 bases. The CDR3 consists of 17 residues. Per germline, CDR1 MGHDK and CDR2 SYGVNS. The CDR3 here is CASSEVTEFSGANVLTF. CDR3 nucleotide sequence: TGTGCCAGCAGTGAAGTGACAGAGTTCTCTGGGGCCAACGTCCTGACTTTC.

The rearrangement uses TRBV25-1 and TRBJ1-2; the match to TRBD1 covers 9 bases. The germline gives CDR1 MGHDK, CDR2 SYGVNS. Trimming removed 4 bases from V and 7 bases from J; junction bases left unmatched: 4. The CDR3 contains 13 residues. CDR3 DNA: TGTGCCAGCAGTGGGGGACAGGGACGTGGCTACACCTTC. This encodes CASSGGQGRGYTF.

The chain has TRBV20-1 and TRBJ2-3; TRBD2 agrees at 11 bases. The CDR3 runs to 13 residues. V dropped 6 bases and J dropped 6; count of bases not matched to a gene: 5. In germline, CDR1 is DFQATT, CDR2 SNEGSKA (reference sequence). CDR3 nucleotides: TGCAGTGCCAAACTAGCGGGGGCTGATACGCAGTATTTT. This encodes CSAKLAGADTQYF.

The genes are TRBV5-4 and TRBJ1-1; D is undetermined. This CDR3 has 14 amino acids. Trimming took off 4 bases at V and 4 bases at J, with 14 bases between the two ends. The germline V gene encodes CDR1 SGHNT and CDR2 YYREEE (reference sequence). CDR3 amino acids: CASSPFSSRTEAFF. The DNA for the CDR3 is TGTGCCAGCAGCCCATTTTCCTCCCGCACTGAAGCTTTCTTT.

This chain connects TRBV29-1 to TRBJ1-2; 7 bases are a match to TRBD1. CDR1 is SQVTM, CDR2 ANQGSEA, per germline. The CDR3 runs 13 residues. The ends lost 4 bases at V and 2 bases at J; junction bases unmatched: 4. CDR3 loop: CSVGGQSNYGYTF. The CDR3 bases are TGCAGCGTTGGGGGACAGTCGAACTATGGCTACACCTTC. The complete variable domain, with remaining parts taken from reference TRBV29-1 and TRBJ1-2, reads SAVISQKPSRDICQRGTSLTIQCQVDSQVTMMFWYRQQPGQSLTLIATANQGSEATYESGFVIDKFPISRPNLTFSTLTVSNMSPEDSSIYLCSVGGQSNYGYTFGSGTRLTVV.

Worth noting for this clonotype: A much larger clone lies a single base off, so this may be a read error. The conserved final phenylalanine or tryptophan is absent from the CDR3, which likely points to a read error. This chain links TRBV24-1 with TRBJ1-2; D unresolved. V lost 4 bases and J 7 bases, leaving 15 bases between the germline ends. The CDR3 has 14 amino acids. Germline assignment: CDR1 KGHDR and CDR2 SFDVKD. The CDR3, as DNA: TGTGCCACCAGTGACCCCGGTCCCACGGGTGGCTACACCCTC. Translating gives CATSDPGPTGGYTL.

This clonotype has a handful of counts. J is TRBJ1-1 and V is TRBV5-6; 10 bases agree with TRBD1. This CDR3 is 14 amino acids long. The J segment lost 4 bases and the V segment lost 3 bases, leaving 3 bases of the junction unmatched. The germline V gene has CDR1 SGHDT and CDR2 YYEEEE. DNA of the CDR3: TGTGCCAGCAGCTCTCGGGACAGGGGCACTGAAGCTTTCTTT. It codes for CASSSRDRGTEAFF.

The CDR3 protein is CATSDYGGGGPGELFF. The CDR3 DNA reads TGTGCCACCAGTGATTACGGGGGCGGGGGTCCCGGGGAGCTGTTTTTT. V usage is TRBV24-1 and J usage is TRBJ2-2; weak D call: TRBD2 (7 bases). Trimming removed 2 bases from V and 6 bases from J, with 15 bases in between. The CDR3 extends over 16 amino acids. Germline lookup yields CDR1 KGHDR and CDR2 SFDVKD.

About this clonotype: This may arise from a read error, as a much more abundant clone is one base away. The rearrangement joins TRBV10-1 to TRBJ1-1; D might be TRBD1 (5 bases). The CDR3 has 15 amino acids. With 4 bases removed from V and 3 bases from J, the gap between germline ends came to 15 bases. Germline CDR1 reads WNHNN; CDR2 reads SYGVQD (reference sequence). The CDR3 sequence: CASSASPGGDTEAFF. The CDR3 coding sequence is TGCGCCAGCAGTGCATCTCCTGGGGGGGACACTGAAGCTTTCTTT.

This clonotype has a handful of counts. This chain joins TRBV24-1 and TRBJ2-1; the match to TRBD2 covers 7 bases. Germline V CDR1 and CDR2: KGHDR, SFDVKD. CDR3 length: 13 amino acids. V lost 9 bases, J lost 5 bases, and 6 bases stayed unmatched. The CDR3 nucleotides read TGTGCCACCGTCGGGGGGAACAACAATGAGCAGTTCTTC. Residues: CATVGGNNNEQFF.

With respect to this clonotype: Possible read error: a much larger clone is one base away. The chain links TRBV2 to TRBJ1-6; unclear D gene. There are 14 residues in the CDR3. V was cut by 6 bases and J by 8 bases, with 14 bases left in between. Germline lookup yields CDR1 SNHLY and CDR2 FYNNEI. Here the CDR3 DNA reads TGTGCCAGCAGCTTCTCGAGATTGGATTCACCCCTCCACTTT. Protein sequence: CASSFSRLDSPLHF. Drawing the rest from reference TRBV2 and TRBJ1-6, the complete variable domain is EPEVTQTPSHQVTQMGQEVILRCVPISNHLYFYWYRQILGQKVEFLVSFYNNEISEKSEIFDDQFSVERPDGSNFTLKIRSTKLEDSAMYFCASSFSRLDSPLHFGNGTRLTVT.

This chain joins TRBV25-1 and TRBJ1-2, with no clear D. Germline CDR1 reads MGHDK; CDR2 reads SYGVNS. The CDR3 consists of 13 residues. V lost 4 bases to trimming and J lost 4 bases, with 10 bases between them. CDR3 in amino acids: CASSVRDTYGYTF. CDR3 DNA sequence: TGTGCCAGCAGTGTGCGGGATACCTATGGCTACACCTTC.

This clonotype was seen more than once but under ten times. The chain recombines TRBV2 with TRBJ2-2; 9 bases are a match to TRBD2. This CDR3 has 16 amino acids. Germline CDR1 is SNHLY and CDR2 is FYNNEI. Trimming at V came to 5 bases and at J to 1 base, leaving 5 bases not matched to a gene. CDR3 sequence: CASSKELAGNTGELFF. In DNA form, the CDR3 reads TGTGCCAGCAGTAAAGAACTAGCGGGGAACACCGGGGAGCTGTTTTTT.

This clonotype was found many times. CDR3 in DNA: TGTGCCAGCAGTGAAGGGCAGTCCTACGAGCAGTACTTC. Encoded protein: CASSEGQSYEQYF. V is TRBV19 and J is TRBJ2-7; D is unclear. The germline gives CDR1 LNHDA, CDR2 SQIVND (reference sequence). V was cut by 9 bases and J by 1 base, with 13 bases left in between. This CDR3 is 13 amino acids long. Looking up the rest from reference TRBV19 and TRBJ2-7 gives the full variable domain: DGGITQSPKYLFRKEGQNVTLSCEQNLNHDAMYWYRQDPGQGLRLIYYSQIVNDFQKGDIAEGYSVSREKKESFPLTVTSAQKNPTAFYLCASSEGQSYEQYFGPGTRLTVT.

This sequence joins TRBV7-3 and TRBJ2-3, with 8 bases that match TRBD2. Germline values: CDR1 SGHTA, CDR2 FQGTGA. CDR3 length equals 16 residues. The ends lost 4 bases at V and 0 bases at J; junction bases unmatched: 6. CDR3 nucleotide sequence: TGTGCCAGCAGCTCCACCGGGGGGGGCAGCACAGATACGCAGTATTTT. Translating gives CASSSTGGGSTDTQYF.

This clonotype showed up just a few times. V and J are TRBV4-1 and TRBJ2-7, with TRBD1 identical over 9 bases. The trim removed 6 bases at V and 0 bases at J, leaving 9 bases unmatched. There are 16 residues in the CDR3. In germline, CDR1 is MGHRA, CDR2 YSYEKL. CDR3 protein: CASSFAWTGDSYEQYF. CDR3 coding DNA: TGCGCCAGCAGTTTCGCTTGGACAGGGGACTCCTACGAGCAGTACTTC.

J is TRBJ2-7 and V is TRBV20-1, with 16 bases fitting TRBD2. J lost 2 bases, V lost 4 bases, and 5 bases had no gene match. The CDR3 consists of 16 residues. CDR1 is DFQATT and CDR2 is SNEGSKA in the germline V gene (reference sequence). Written as DNA, the CDR3 is TGCAGTGCTACCGGGACTAGCGGGAGGGCCACCTACGAGCAGTACTTC. Translating gives CSATGTSGRATYEQYF.

This clonotype was observed many times. The rearrangement links TRBV2 to TRBJ1-3, with D uncertain. The CDR3 contains 16 residues. V was clipped by 5 bases and J by 0 bases, with 14 bases between them. Germline lookup yields CDR1 SNHLY and CDR2 FYNNEI. CDR3 DNA: TGTGCCAGCAGTTTTGGACGGGCAGCCTCTGGAAACACCATATATTTT. It codes for CASSFGRAASGNTIYF. Full variable domain (outside the CDR3, taken from reference TRBV2 and TRBJ1-3): EPEVTQTPSHQVTQMGQEVILRCVPISNHLYFYWYRQILGQKVEFLVSFYNNEISEKSEIFDDQFSVERPDGSNFTLKIRSTKLEDSAMYFCASSFGRAASGNTIYFGEGSWLTVV.

The V call is TRBV6-1, the J call TRBJ1-2; perhaps TRBD1 as D (6 bases). Trimming stripped 6 bases from V and 8 bases from J, with 16 bases between. The germline V gene encodes CDR1 MNHNS and CDR2 SASEGT. CDR3 length: 13 amino acids. CDR3 DNA: TGTGCCAGCAGCGAGGGACACCTATCAGGCTACACCTTC. Residues: CASSEGHLSGYTF.

Ten or more counts support this clonotype. V usage is TRBV2 and J usage is TRBJ2-1, with 10 bases matching TRBD1. The trim removed 3 bases at V and 9 bases at J, leaving 8 bases unmatched. The V gene's germline CDR1 is SNHLY and CDR2 FYNNEI. This CDR3 spans 15 amino acids. CDR3 sequence (DNA): TGTGCCAGCAGTGAGCTTGGGACAGGGGTGGTTGAGCAGTTCTTC. Translating gives CASSELGTGVVEQFF.

This clonotype showed up just a few times. The chain uses TRBV6-1 and TRBJ2-3; tentatively, D is TRBD2 (5 bases). CDR1 and CDR2 (germline): MNHNS, SASEGT. The ends were cut back, 5 bases at V and 0 bases at J, with 15 bases in the middle. The CDR3 loop spans 16 amino acids. CDR3 in amino acids: CASSFASRPSTDTQYF. The CDR3 DNA reads TGTGCCAGCAGTTTCGCTAGCCGACCTAGCACAGATACGCAGTATTTT.

Only a few counts were recorded for this clonotype. The chain is built from TRBV19 and TRBJ1-2, with D hard to call. Germline loops: CDR1 LNHDA, CDR2 SQIVND (reference sequence). V was clipped by 3 bases and J by 2 bases, with 10 bases between them. The CDR3 is made up of 14 amino acids. CDR3 loop: CASSIGPGNYGYTF. DNA for the CDR3: TGTGCCAGTAGTATCGGTCCGGGGAACTATGGCTACACCTTC.